What follows is one T cell receptor (beta chain) and its context. RNA amounts of roughly 0.5 to 1 ug underwent reverse transcription with random hexamers. A single record per CDR3 protein comes from TCRdb applying MiXCR to the immunoSEQ multiplex PCR reads. The top ten clones hold roughly 0.088% of a sample with 150,000 to 250,000 distinct CDR3 sequences, roughly 95% of them seen once. High-throughput TCR beta sequencing covered peripheral CD8+ and CD4+ T cells. The data originate from a study of CD8 T cells in Susac syndrome. The CDR3 is made up of 15 amino acids. CDR1 SGHTA and CDR2 FQGNSA come from the germline V gene. V was clipped by 0 bases and J by 0 bases, with 9 bases between them.

What was sequenced was CD4+ T cells from PBMCs. The receptor was isolated from a human donor with multiple sclerosis. This sequence joins TRBV7-2 and TRBJ2-7; D remains ambiguous. The CDR3 reads CASSLASVSSYEQYF. As DNA, the CDR3 is TGTGCCAGCAGCTTAGCGTCTGTGAGCTCCTACGAGCAGTACTTC.